The TCR beta chain under discussion was sequenced for a study of cytomegalovirus exposure and HLA in healthy donors. The ends were cut back, 1 base at V and 2 bases at J, with 11 bases in the middle. CDR1 SGHTA and CDR2 FQGNSA come from the germline V gene. CDR3 length: 15 amino acids. This PCR relied on a set of 60 Vbeta primers and 13 Jbeta primers. In the authors' methods: As a later analysis found, there were 80 million or so unique TCR beta chains, of which roughly 11 million were shared. Profiled with immunoSEQ multiplex PCR; TCRdb holds only in-frame clones, not every one. V, J and clone size reflect that table, while D and trimming were determined from the DNA. The repertoire includes 80,000 or so clones, around three quarters of them detected once, and roughly 7.1% sits in the top ten. This clone was observed a few times.

The rearrangement uses TRBV7-2 and TRBJ2-5; D is unresolved. The sequencing sample was made of PBMCs. The TCR comes from a woman aged 40 to 50 in good health and CMV-seronegative. CDR3: CASSLVLARQETQYF. The CDR3 nucleotides are TGTGCCAGCAGCTTAGTATTGGCCAGGCAAGAGACCCAGTACTTC.